This paragraph covers one T cell receptor (beta chain) sequence. This entry is derived from a study of blood T cell repertoires in COVID-19. Trimming stripped 8 bases from V and 11 bases from J, with 12 bases between. This CDR3 is 10 amino acids long. Germline loops: CDR1 MNHEY, CDR2 SVGAGI. TCRdb's copy holds only in-frame clones and misses some; the assay was immunoSEQ multiplex PCR. The sample comprises about 120,000 clones, 85% to 90% of which are singletons, and under 13% rests with the top ten. The gene calls are TRBV6-5 and TRBJ1-1; unclear D gene. The receptor was derived from a man older than 75 with acute or convalescent COVID-19. What was sequenced was peripheral blood. The CDR3 reads CASAGYGAFF. The DNA for the CDR3 is TGTGCCAGCGCCGGATACGGGGCTTTCTTT.